This T cell receptor beta chain is drawn from a study of T cells in Graves' hyperthyroidism and ophthalmopathy. From germline, CDR1 is DFQATT and CDR2 SNEGSKA (reference sequence). The CDR3 is made up of 15 amino acids. Trimming took 5 bases from V and 1 from J; bases not matched to a gene: 8. Notes on the study in general: Model-based prediction identified ophthalmopathy a median roughly six months prior to its onset.

RNA transcripts provided the source from which TCR beta CDR3 regions were amplified. The study used the HTBI primer set for a first-round RT-PCR of the TCR CDR3. Each CDR3 protein is one row after TCRdb ran MiXCR on the multiplex PCR reads. The table includes under 300,000 distinct CDR3 sequences, approximately 23% detected once. With respect to this clonotype: Its cognate antigen is unknown.

This sequence was found in a man aged 25 to 40 with Graves' ophthalmopathy. The specimen sequenced was blood. V and J are TRBV20-1 and TRBJ2-4; 7 bases are shared with TRBD1. The CDR3 is CSAQGDGSAKNIQYF. The CDR3 DNA reads as TGCAGTGCTCAGGGGGATGGTTCCGCCAAAAACATTCAGTACTTC.